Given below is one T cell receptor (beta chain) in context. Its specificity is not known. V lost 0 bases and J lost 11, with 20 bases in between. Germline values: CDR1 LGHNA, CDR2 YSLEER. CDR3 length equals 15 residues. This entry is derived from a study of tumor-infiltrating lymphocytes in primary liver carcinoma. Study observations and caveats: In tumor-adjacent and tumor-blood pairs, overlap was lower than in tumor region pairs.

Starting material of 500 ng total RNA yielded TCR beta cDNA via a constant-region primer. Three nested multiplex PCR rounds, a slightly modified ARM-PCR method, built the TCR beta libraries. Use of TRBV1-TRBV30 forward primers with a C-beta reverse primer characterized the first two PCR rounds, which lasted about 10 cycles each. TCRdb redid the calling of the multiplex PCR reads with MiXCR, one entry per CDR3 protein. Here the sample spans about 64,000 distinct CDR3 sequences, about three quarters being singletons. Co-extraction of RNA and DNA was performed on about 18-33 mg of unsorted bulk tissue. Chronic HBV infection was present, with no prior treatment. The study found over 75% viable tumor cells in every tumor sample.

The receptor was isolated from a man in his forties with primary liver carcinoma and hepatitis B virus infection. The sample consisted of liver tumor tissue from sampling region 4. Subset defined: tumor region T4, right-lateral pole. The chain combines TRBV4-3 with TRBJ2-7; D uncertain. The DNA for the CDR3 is TGCGCCAGCAGCCAAGATATGGGGATAGCAGACGCGGAGTACTTC. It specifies CASSQDMGIADAEYF.